What follows is one T cell receptor beta chain and its context. Method: immunoSEQ multiplex PCR; TCRdb's copy keeps in-frame clones and lacks some. In the table there are about 79,000 clones, 94% of which are singletons. This entry belongs to a study of technical replicates of blood from a few donors. Germline assignment: CDR1 LNHDA and CDR2 SQIVND (reference sequence). This CDR3 is built from 16 residues. Losses at the gene ends were 3 bases for V and 3 bases for J; bases not matched to a gene: 9. Specimen: T cells isolated from PBMCs. The source of this sequence is a human donor in good health. V gene TRBV19 combines with J gene TRBJ2-7; 9 nucleotides align to TRBD2. Here the CDR3 DNA reads TGTGCCAGTAGTATGGCTAGCGGGGATATTGTCTACGAGCAGTACTTC. Protein sequence: CASSMASGDIVYEQYF.